The 15 T cell receptor beta chains below come from one sample, sequenced in a study of technical replicates of blood from several donors. Assay: immunoSEQ multiplex PCR; the TCRdb copy retains only in-frame clones and omits some. This table holds about 14,000 clones, approximately 80% found once. Sequenced input: PBMCs. These receptors were collected from a human donor in good health.

The J gene is TRBJ2-3, the V gene TRBV7-2; 11 bases align to TRBD2. Germline CDR1 is SGHTA and CDR2 is FQGNSA. The CDR3 has 17 residues. V was clipped by 3 bases and J by 6 bases; unmatched bases: 11. CDR3 DNA sequence: TGTGCCAGCAGCTTTCCGGGACTAGCGGTCGTTTGGGATACGCAGTATTTT. Translated, it gives CASSFPGLAVVWDTQYF.

This chain uses TRBV6-1 with TRBJ1-1, with a tentative D call TRBD1 (5 bases). Trimming took 3 bases from V and 3 from J, leaving 14 bases between them. The CDR3 totals 15 residues. The germline V gene encodes CDR1 MNHNS and CDR2 SASEGT. DNA for the CDR3: TGTGCCAGCAGTGAGGCCGCGGAGGGGTACACTGAAGCTTTCTTT. It encodes CASSEAAEGYTEAFF.

J is TRBJ1-2 and V is TRBV10-1, with 11 bases matching TRBD1. V lost 3 bases, J lost 14 bases, and 5 bases stayed unmatched. This CDR3 is 12 amino acids long. From germline, CDR1 is WNHNN and CDR2 SYGVQD (reference sequence). CDR3 protein: CASSEGQGALTF. DNA of the CDR3: TGCGCCAGCAGTGAAGGACAGGGGGCTCTTACCTTC.

This chain links TRBV27 with TRBJ2-2; 8 nucleotides align to TRBD1. J was trimmed by 6 bases and V by 3 bases; bases with no gene match: 12. CDR1 is MNHEY, CDR2 SMNVEV, per germline (reference sequence). This CDR3 has 17 amino acids. The CDR3 sequence: CASSFSWDRRTSGELFF. In DNA, the CDR3 is TGTGCCAGCAGTTTTTCTTGGGACAGGAGAACCTCCGGGGAGCTGTTTTTT.

This clone occurred a few times. The CDR3 protein is CASSLRRGGTEAFF. The CDR3 region has the DNA TGTGCCAGCAGCTTAAGAAGGGGAGGAACTGAAGCTTTCTTT. V and J are TRBV11-2 and TRBJ1-1; D is possibly TRBD1 (5 bases). The germline V gene encodes CDR1 SGHAT and CDR2 FQNNGV. V lost 2 bases, J lost 5 bases, and 12 bases lay in between. The CDR3 is 14 amino acids. Together with reference TRBV11-2 and TRBJ1-1, the CDR3 gives the full variable domain: EAGVAQSPRYKIIEKRQSVAFWCNPISGHATLYWYQQILGQGPKLLIQFQNNGVVDDSQLPKDRFSAERLKGVDSTLKIQPAKLEDSAVYLCASSLRRGGTEAFFGQGTRLTVV.

This chain connects TRBV19 to TRBJ2-3, with D possibly TRBD1 on 8 matching bases. The CDR3 extends over 14 amino acids. The germline V and J ends were trimmed by 4 bases and 4 bases, with 12 bases remaining between them. Germline assignment: CDR1 LNHDA and CDR2 SQIVND (reference sequence). The CDR3 sequence: CASSNTGGADTQYF. CDR3 DNA: TGTGCCAGTAGTAATACAGGGGGGGCAGATACGCAGTATTTT.

V and J are TRBV6-6 and TRBJ1-4; tentative D call: TRBD1 (6 bases). The CDR3 length is 14 residues. The germline V and J ends were trimmed by 2 bases and 4 bases, with 8 bases remaining between them. CDR1 MNHNY and CDR2 SVGAGI come from the germline V gene (reference sequence). CDR3 protein: CASSYVDSNEKLFF. DNA of the CDR3: TGTGCCAGCAGTTACGTGGACAGTAATGAAAAACTGTTTTTT.

The genes are TRBV7-2 and TRBJ2-2, with D unclear. Trimming stripped 5 bases from V and 3 bases from J, with 10 bases between. Germline V CDR1 and CDR2: SGHTA, FQGNSA. The length of the CDR3 is 14 residues. The CDR3 region is CASSAGAYTGELFF. DNA for the CDR3: TGTGCCAGCAGCGCCGGAGCATACACCGGGGAGCTGTTTTTT.

V usage is TRBV7-9 and J usage is TRBJ1-5; TRBD1 agrees at 9 bases. The CDR3 covers 15 residues. Unmatched junction bases numbered 11, after V lost 6 bases and J lost 8 bases. CDR1 is SEHNR, CDR2 FQNEAQ, per germline (reference sequence). CDR3 region: CASSLDRGPWEPQHF. In DNA, the CDR3 is TGTGCCAGCAGTTTGGACAGGGGCCCTTGGGAGCCCCAGCATTTT. The complete variable domain, with remaining parts taken from reference TRBV7-9 and TRBJ1-5, reads DTGVSQNPRHKITKRGQNVTFRCDPISEHNRLYWYRQTLGQGPEFLTYFQNEAQLEKSRLLSDRFSAERPKGSFSTLEIQRTEQGDSAMYLCASSLDRGPWEPQHFGDGTRLSIL.

The chain combines TRBV4-1 with TRBJ2-1; no clear D gene. The ends were cut back, 4 bases at V and 8 bases at J, with 15 bases in the middle. The CDR3 spans 14 residues. Per germline, CDR1 MGHRA and CDR2 YSYEKL. The DNA of the CDR3 is TGCGCCAGCAGCCCCCTTGATCCCCGAGATGAGCAGTTCTTC. Its translation: CASSPLDPRDEQFF.

The sample holds a few counts of this clone. The gene calls are TRBV5-1 and TRBJ1-2, with D possibly TRBD1 on 6 matching bases. Between the trimmed V and J ends, which lost 3 bases and 6 bases, there was a span of 9 bases. Germline CDR1 reads SGHRS; CDR2 reads YFSETQ. There are 12 residues in the CDR3. CDR3 nucleotides: TGCGCCAGCAGCTACGGACAGAATGGCTACACCTTC. Translation gives CASSYGQNGYTF.

CDR3 residues: CAWRQGFFTDTQYF. In DNA form, the CDR3 reads TGTGCCTGGAGGCAGGGTTTTTTTACAGATACGCAGTATTTT. The V and J genes are TRBV30 and TRBJ2-3, with a tentative D call TRBD1 (5 bases). Germline assignment: CDR1 GTSNPN and CDR2 SVGIG (reference sequence). The CDR3 has 14 amino acids. The V gene lost 3 bases and the J gene lost 3 bases, with 13 bases spanning the gap.

The chain couples TRBV30 to TRBJ1-3; the D is unclear. This CDR3 has 13 amino acids. Germline lookup yields CDR1 GTSNPN and CDR2 SVGIG (reference sequence). V lost 5 bases, J lost 1 base, and 9 bases lay in between. The CDR3 coding sequence is TGTGCCTGGCCGGCGGGTTCTGGAAACACCATATATTTT. Protein: CAWPAGSGNTIYF.

The CDR3: CASSSGDRPTNEKLFF. The CDR3 bases are TGTGCCAGCAGCTCTGGGGACAGACCAACTAATGAAAAACTGTTTTTT. The rearrangement joins TRBV11-2 to TRBJ1-4, with 7 nucleotides matching TRBD1. Germline CDR1 and CDR2: SGHAT and FQNNGV. This CDR3 is 16 amino acids long. V lost 4 bases to trimming and J lost 0 bases; unmatched junction nucleotides: 5.

The chain employs TRBV10-3 and TRBJ2-2, with D possibly being TRBD1 (6 bases). This CDR3 has 15 amino acids. V lost 2 bases, J lost 2 bases, and 9 bases lay in between. Germline CDR1 and CDR2: ENHRY and SYGVKD. The CDR3, as DNA: TGTGCCATCAGTGAGGACAGGAGAAACACCGGGGAGCTGTTTTTT. Protein sequence: CAISEDRRNTGELFF.